Listed here is a single T cell receptor beta chain. Its antigen is undetermined. This sample stems from a study of STAT5B mutations in CD4+ large granular lymphocyte leukemia. Findings of the study overall: About a quarter of private leukemic clonotypes occurred rarely in other patients' non-leukemic repertoires. Patient CD4-sorted repertoires looked more clonal than healthy CD4+ repertoires, even without putative leukemic clones.

Buffy coats from healthy blood donors served as controls. In the original analysis: A productive frequency of 2.59 x 10-5 was the lowest detectable. TCRdb keeps only in-frame clones here, not all; method: immunoSEQ multiplex PCR. V, J and clone size derive from that table, while D and trimming were established from the DNA sequence. The sample shows tens of thousands of clones, more than 75% of them seen only once. The CDR3 is 16 residues long. The V gene end was trimmed by 6 bases and the J gene end by 1 base; junction bases not matched to a gene: 3. Germline V gives CDR1 KGHSH, CDR2 LQKENI. The TCR originated in a human donor in good health. J is TRBJ2-3 and V is TRBV18, with 14 bases fitting TRBD2. The specimen sequenced was CD4+ T cells from blood buffy coats. CDR3 nucleotide sequence: TGTGCCAGCTCGCGACTAGCGGGAGGGGGCACAGATACGCAGTATTTT. Translation gives CASSRLAGGGTDTQYF.